This T cell receptor beta chain was identified in a study of blood T cell repertoires in COVID-19. Looking at the study overall: The study drew acute and convalescent COVID-19 samples from the United States, Italy and Spain. T cells, B-cell-depleted T cells, or PBMCs provided the cDNA or gDNA that served as material.

Per the original methods: By means of reference gene primer amplification, nucleated cell counts were estimated. Repertoires were generated with immunoSEQ multiplex PCR, while TCRdb's copy carries only in-frame clones and drops some. The D gene and trimming were derived from the DNA, and the V and J assignments and clone size from that table. The data show 140,000 to 150,000 clones, with 60% to 85% seen just once and about 1.8% held by the top ten. This CDR3 has 14 residues. The germline CDR1 and CDR2 sequences are MNHEY and SMNVEV (reference sequence). V dropped 3 bases and J dropped 4 bases, with 12 bases sitting between them.

The chain joins TRBV27 to TRBJ1-1; no firm D call. The sequencing sample was made of peripheral blood. The TCR originated in a woman aged 60-75 years with acute or convalescent COVID-19. CDR3: CASSLGGESTEAFF. CDR3 DNA: TGTGCCAGCAGTTTGGGCGGGGAGAGCACTGAAGCTTTCTTT.